The clone carrying this T cell receptor beta chain was seen only once. CDR3 size: 15 residues. Germline CDR1 is SGHTA and CDR2 is FQGNSA. Trimming took off 5 bases at V and 4 bases at J, with 16 bases between the two ends. Study processing details: Nucleated cell counts were estimated from reference gene primer amplification. Profiled with immunoSEQ multiplex PCR; TCRdb holds only in-frame clones, not every one. That table is the source of V, J and clone size, and D and trimming were worked out from the DNA. The sample has about 190,000 clones; around 80% are singletons. The data originate from a study of blood T cell repertoires in COVID-19. Study overall: In each case, the material was cDNA or gDNA derived from T cells, B-cell-depleted T cells, or PBMCs.

Input material: peripheral blood. This TCR came from a woman in her forties or fifties with acute or convalescent COVID-19. This sequence joins TRBV7-2 and TRBJ2-3; D is possibly TRBD1 (5 bases). The CDR3: CASSPKRGVADTQYF. The CDR3 DNA sequence: TGTGCCAGCAGCCCCAAAAGGGGCGTGGCAGATACGCAGTATTTT. Drawing the rest from reference TRBV7-2 and TRBJ2-3, the complete variable domain is GAGVSQSPSNKVTEKGKDVELRCDPISGHTALYWYRQSLGQGLEFLIYFQGNSAPDKSGLPSDRFSAERTGGSVSTLTIQRTQQEDSAVYLCASSPKRGVADTQYFGPGTRLTVL.